This T cell receptor (beta chain) came from a study of graft-versus-host responses after intestinal transplantation. Measured with immunoSEQ multiplex PCR; TCRdb has only the in-frame clones, and not every one. This sample carries more than 5,000 clones, 70% to 80% of them seen once, and the ten largest clones take around two fifths. The germline V gene has CDR1 GTSNPN and CDR2 SVGIG (reference sequence). Trimming took 0 bases from V and 1 from J, leaving 16 bases between them. This CDR3 spans 18 amino acids. This clone was seen more than once but under ten times. The TCR sequence derives from a human patient who received an intestinal transplant, so some T cells may come from the graft donor. Sequenced material: PBMCs, taken 300 to 340 days after intestinal transplant. The chain is built from TRBV30 and TRBJ2-6; D remains unclear. The DNA of the CDR3 is TGTGCCTGGAGTGTAATGAGGTCCTGGGGTTCTGGGGCCAACGTCCTGACTTTC. Translated: CAWSVMRSWGSGANVLTF. The full variable domain, completed using reference TRBV30 and TRBJ2-6, is SQTIHQWPATLVQPVGSPLSLECTVEGTSNPNLYWYRQAAGRGLQLLFYSVGIGQISSEVPQNLSASRPQDRQFILSSKKLLLSDSGFYLCAWSVMRSWGSGANVLTFGAGSRLTVL.